This T cell receptor beta chain is drawn from a study of cytomegalovirus exposure and HLA in healthy donors. Comment on this clone: Its antigen remains unknown.

This PCR relied on a set of 60 Vbeta primers and 13 Jbeta primers. Data came from immunoSEQ multiplex PCR; TCRdb stores just in-frame clones and leaves some out. This sample has 95,000 to 150,000 clones; roughly 80% occur once, and the top ten carry approximately 4%. Findings and limits, study-wide: Rarity held for most TCR sequences, but there were some public TCRs that occurred in many donors. Productive status was seen about 90% or about 30% of the time for most TCR beta V segments in an earlier analysis.

The CDR3 sequence is 17 residues long. The germline gives CDR1 SGHVS, CDR2 FNYEAQ. The V and J ends lost 6 bases and 1 base, in that order; junction bases with no gene match: 8. The chain is built from TRBV7-6 and TRBJ2-6; 8 bases are a match to TRBD2. This clonotype originated in a man aged 18 to 29 in good health and CMV-seropositive. The source material was PBMCs. The CDR3 bases are TGTGCCAGCAGTCCCCGGGGGGGCGAGTCTGGGGCCAACGTCCTGACTTTC. Its translation is CASSPRGGESGANVLTF.